These 8 T cell receptor beta chains originate from one sample sequenced in a study of T cells in Graves' hyperthyroidism and ophthalmopathy (dated by TCRdb to 2018 to 2020). The library relied on multiplex PCR. The instrument was an Illumina HiSeq 2000. The TCR beta CDR3 regions were amplified from RNA transcripts. For the first round of RT-PCR on the TCR CDR3, the HTBI primer set was used together with the Qiagen OneStep RT-PCR kit. The public reads were quality trimmed at Q25 with fastp and then assembled into clones with MiXCR by TCRdb, keeping productive beta chains. Entries that share a CDR3 protein sequence are merged under the most common genes and DNA. Across this sample there are hundreds of thousands of distinct CDR3 sequences, with about 15% seen only once. The top ten hold over 3.5% of the sample. The sample was blood. The receptor source for this set is a woman aged 35 to 49 with Graves' ophthalmopathy.

This clonotype was recorded many times. The chain uses TRBV4-1 and TRBJ1-1; the match to TRBD1 covers 7 bases. This CDR3 is 15 amino acids long. Germline V gene lookup returns CDR1 MGHRA and CDR2 YSYEKL. With 1 base clipped from V and 4 bases from J, the junction kept 6 bases outside the gene matches. CDR3 bases: TGCGCCAGCAGCCAAGTAAGGGGGCGCGGCACTGAAGCTTTCTTT. It translates to CASSQVRGRGTEAFF.

Ten or more counts support this clonotype. The chain employs TRBV7-9 and TRBJ2-5, with 7 bases that match TRBD1. Germline V gives CDR1 SEHNR, CDR2 FQNEAQ (reference sequence). V lost 4 bases and J lost 7; bases outside the gene matches: 6. The CDR3 has 13 amino acids. CDR3 sequence: CASSYDTGATQYF. Here the CDR3 DNA reads TGTGCCAGCAGCTACGATACAGGGGCGACCCAGTACTTC. Looking up the rest from reference TRBV7-9 and TRBJ2-5 gives the full variable domain: DTGVSQNPRHKITKRGQNVTFRCDPISEHNRLYWYRQTLGQGPEFLTYFQNEAQLEKSRLLSDRFSAERPKGSFSTLEIQRTEQGDSAMYLCASSYDTGATQYFGPGTRLLVL.

This chain joins TRBV15 and TRBJ1-2, with 9 bases aligning to TRBD1. The length of the CDR3 is 14 residues. CDR1 LNHNV and CDR2 YYDKDF come from the germline V gene (reference sequence). Trimming cost V 5 bases and J 4 bases; bases outside gene matches: 5. In nucleotides, the CDR3 is TGTGCCACCAGCGGGACAGGGAACCTCTATGGCTACACCTTC. Its protein is CATSGTGNLYGYTF.

At least ten counts were recorded for this clonotype. V and J are TRBV5-1 and TRBJ1-2, with D unclear. The CDR3 consists of 14 residues. V lost 8 bases, J lost 2 bases, and 16 bases lay in between. The V gene's germline CDR1 is SGHRS and CDR2 YFSETQ. The CDR3 sequence is CASTMGRENYGYTF. The CDR3 nucleotides read TGCGCCAGTACTATGGGAAGGGAAAACTATGGCTACACCTTC.

This clonotype was observed many times. This chain connects TRBV12-3 or TRBV12-4 to TRBJ1-1; TRBD1 matches at 7 bases. The trim removed 5 bases at V and 5 bases at J, leaving 8 bases unmatched. This CDR3 spans 14 amino acids. CDR3 in amino acids: CASSHGQARTEAFF. As DNA, the CDR3 is TGTGCCAGCAGTCACGGACAGGCGAGGACTGAAGCTTTCTTT.

This clonotype was observed at least ten times. V gene TRBV28 combines with J gene TRBJ2-7; 7 nucleotides line up with TRBD1. The junction had 10 bases not matched to a gene; V was cut back by 2 bases and J by 0 bases. Germline values: CDR1 MDHEN, CDR2 SYDVKM. The CDR3 extends over 17 amino acids. DNA of the CDR3: TGTGCCAGCAGTTTAGACAGGGCAAGGGGTTTCTCCTACGAGCAGTACTTC. It yields the protein CASSLDRARGFSYEQYF.

This clonotype occurred many times. The rearrangement links TRBV7-8 to TRBJ2-7; D gene uncertain. This CDR3 comprises 16 residues. V was cut by 3 bases and J by 1 base, with 16 bases left in between. In germline, CDR1 is SGHVS, CDR2 FQNEAQ. CDR3 region: CASSFSSRVSSYEQYF. The DNA for the CDR3 is TGTGCCAGCAGCTTTTCGTCTCGGGTTTCTTCCTACGAGCAGTACTTC.

The gene calls are TRBV18 and TRBJ2-5, with D perhaps given as TRBD1 or TRBD2 (6 bases each). Germline lookup yields CDR1 KGHSH and CDR2 LQKENI. Trimming removed 10 bases at V and 2 bases at J, with 20 bases between. The CDR3 has 15 amino acids. CDR3 protein: CATRHSGGGQETQYF. The CDR3 region has the DNA TGTGCCACCCGACACAGCGGAGGGGGACAAGAGACCCAGTACTTC. The full variable domain, in which reference TRBV18 and TRBJ2-5 provide the parts outside the CDR3, is NAGVMQNPRHLVRRRGQEARLRCSPMKGHSHVYWYRQLPEEGLKFMVYLQKENIIDESGMPKERFSAEFPKEGPSILRIQQVVRGDSAAYFCATRHSGGGQETQYFGPGTRLLVL.